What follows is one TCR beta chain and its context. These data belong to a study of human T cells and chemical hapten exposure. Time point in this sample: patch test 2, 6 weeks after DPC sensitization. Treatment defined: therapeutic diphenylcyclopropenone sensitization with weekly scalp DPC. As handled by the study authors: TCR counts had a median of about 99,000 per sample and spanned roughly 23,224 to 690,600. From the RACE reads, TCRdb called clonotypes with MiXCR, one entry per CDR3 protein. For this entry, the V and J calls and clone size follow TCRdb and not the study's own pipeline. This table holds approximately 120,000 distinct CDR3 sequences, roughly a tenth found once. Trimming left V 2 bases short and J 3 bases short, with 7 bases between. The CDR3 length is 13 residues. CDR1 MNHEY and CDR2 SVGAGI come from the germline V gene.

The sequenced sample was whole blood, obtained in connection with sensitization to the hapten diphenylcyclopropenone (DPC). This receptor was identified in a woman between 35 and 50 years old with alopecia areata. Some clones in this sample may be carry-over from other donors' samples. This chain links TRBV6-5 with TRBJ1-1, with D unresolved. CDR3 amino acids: CASSYRTHTEAFF. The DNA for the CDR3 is TGTGCCAGCAGTTACCGGACCCACACTGAAGCTTTCTTT.